The 18 T cell receptor beta chains in this list originate from one sample, sequenced in a study of cytomegalovirus exposure and HLA in healthy donors. This PCR relied on a set of 60 Vbeta primers and 13 Jbeta primers. Data came from immunoSEQ multiplex PCR; TCRdb stores just in-frame clones and leaves some out. The profile shows 150,000 or so clones, roughly 72% of them singletons. Sequencing used PBMCs. The receptors come from a male donor in good health and CMV-seronegative.

The CDR3 DNA reads TGTGCCAGCAGCACAGGGACAGGGCAGGGACAGTTCTTC. Its translation: CASSTGTGQGQFF. The chain uses TRBV11-2 and TRBJ2-1; 9 bases line up with TRBD1. The V segment lost 5 bases and the J segment 13 bases; nucleotides outside the gene matches: 9. Germline CDR1 SGHAT, CDR2 FQNNGV. The CDR3 is 13 residues long.

Here the CDR3 reads CASRSPSGRTKETQYF. CDR3 DNA sequence: TGTGCCAGCAGATCCCCTAGCGGGAGAACTAAAGAGACCCAGTACTTC. The J gene is TRBJ2-5, the V gene TRBV28, with TRBD2 matching over 10 bases. The CDR3 sequence is 16 residues long. The V segment lost 6 bases and the J segment 3 bases; nucleotides outside the gene matches: 10. Germline CDR1 and CDR2: MDHEN and SYDVKM.

The chain combines TRBV20-1 with TRBJ2-7, with D unresolved. Germline CDR1 reads DFQATT; CDR2 reads SNEGSKA (reference sequence). Trimming shortened V by 3 bases and J by 2 bases, and 5 bases separated the two germline ends. The CDR3 is 11 amino acids. In DNA, the CDR3 is TGCAGTGCTAGCCCCACCTACGAGCAGTACTTC. It is translated as CSASPTYEQYF.

J is TRBJ2-7 and V is TRBV9; D is possibly TRBD1 (6 bases). V was pared by 4 bases and J by 2 bases, with 16 bases between. Germline CDR1 reads SGDLS; CDR2 reads YYNGEE. There are 15 residues in the CDR3. CDR3 amino acids: CASSPLQGFTYEQYF. In DNA, the CDR3 is TGTGCCAGCAGCCCACTACAGGGATTCACCTACGAGCAGTACTTC.

Regarding this clone: The conserved closing phenylalanine or tryptophan is absent in this CDR3, likely reflecting a read error. This rearrangement joins TRBV18 to TRBJ1-3; TRBD1 is a possible D gene (6 bases). With 6 bases removed from V and 1 base from J, the gap between germline ends came to 10 bases. Germline V lookup: CDR1 KGHSH, CDR2 LQKENI. The CDR3 runs 14 residues. DNA of the CDR3: TGTGCCAGCTCGCAACAGGGTTCTGGAAACACCATATATCTT. It is translated as CASSQQGSGNTIYL.

There are a few counts of this clone. The rearrangement links TRBV4-2 to TRBJ2-2; D remains unclear. Germline V gives CDR1 LGHNA, CDR2 YNFKEQ. The CDR3 consists of 15 residues. Trimming left V 3 bases short and J 7 bases short, with 15 bases between. CDR3: CASSHLRSADGELFF. CDR3 nucleotides: TGTGCCAGCAGCCATCTGCGGTCCGCGGACGGGGAGCTGTTTTTT.

In this sample, this clone turned up once. This rearrangement joins TRBV27 to TRBJ2-5, with D uncertain. The CDR3 sequence is 14 residues long. V was cut by 4 bases and J by 5 bases, with 14 bases left in between. Germline assignment: CDR1 MNHEY and CDR2 SMNVEV (reference sequence). The CDR3 DNA reads TGTGCCAGCAGTTCGACAAACCATAGGGAGACCCAGTACTTC. Residues: CASSSTNHRETQYF.

The chain employs TRBV30 and TRBJ2-6, with D possibly TRBD1 on 5 matching bases. This CDR3 region has 13 residues. Trimming pared 5 bases from V and 4 bases from J, leaving 9 bases between. Per the germline V gene, CDR1 is GTSNPN and CDR2 is SVGIG (reference sequence). The CDR3 DNA reads as TGTGCCTGGCAGGGTACGGGGGCCAACGTCCTGACTTTC. The encoded protein is CAWQGTGANVLTF.

The chain joins TRBV25-1 to TRBJ2-7; the D is unclear. Germline CDR1 is MGHDK and CDR2 is SYGVNS. The CDR3 has 13 residues. The ends were cut back, 10 bases at V and 0 bases at J, with 13 bases in the middle. In nucleotides, the CDR3 is TGTGCCACCATGGGCCTTCTCTCCTACGAGCAGTACTTC. Its protein product is CATMGLLSYEQYF.

This chain uses TRBV30 with TRBJ2-1, with 8 bases that match TRBD2. J was trimmed by 4 bases and V by 6 bases; bases with no gene match: 11. Germline CDR1 reads GTSNPN; CDR2 reads SVGIG (reference sequence). This CDR3 region has 15 residues. This chain's CDR3 is CACRKGPGGYNEQFF. In DNA, the CDR3 is TGTGCCTGCCGGAAGGGGCCGGGAGGGTACAATGAGCAGTTCTTC.

The genes are TRBV6-4 and TRBJ2-1; TRBD2 matches 11 bases. The CDR3 consists of 17 residues. With 5 bases clipped from V and 8 bases from J, the junction kept 14 bases outside the gene matches. Germline V gives CDR1 MRHNA, CDR2 SNTAGT. In nucleotides, the CDR3 is TGTGCCAGCAGTACGGAAGGAGTAGCGGGAGGGCCCTATGAGCAGTTCTTC. Amino acid sequence: CASSTEGVAGGPYEQFF.

With respect to this clone: An end of the junction differs from the germline gene, which may be a read error. The genes are TRBV7-9 and TRBJ1-4, with a weak D call TRBD1 (6 bases). The germline V gene has CDR1 SEHNR and CDR2 FQNEAQ (reference sequence). The CDR3 consists of 17 residues. The CDR3 sequence is CSSSSRGLGATNEKLFF. The DNA for the CDR3 is TGTTCCAGCTCCTCCAGGGGCCTGGGTGCAACTAATGAAAAACTGTTTTTT.

The chain has TRBV19 and TRBJ1-5; TRBD1 aligns across 7 bases. From germline, CDR1 is LNHDA and CDR2 SQIVND (reference sequence). CDR3 length equals 16 residues. V lost 1 base, J lost 6 bases, and 9 bases stayed unmatched. In DNA form, the CDR3 reads TGTGCCAGTAGTATAGCGTGGGGACAGAATGGTCAGCCCCAGCATTTT. Residues: CASSIAWGQNGQPQHF.

The V call is TRBV29-1, the J call TRBJ2-3, with 8 positions matching TRBD2. The V gene end was trimmed by 6 bases and the J gene end by 2 bases; junction bases not matched to a gene: 10. The CDR3 runs to 15 residues. Germline CDR1 and CDR2: SQVTM and ANQGSEA. CDR3 region: CSVPRVSGITDTQYF. DNA for the CDR3: TGCAGCGTCCCTCGGGTTAGCGGGATCACAGATACGCAGTATTTT.

This rearrangement joins TRBV6-1 to TRBJ2-1; D is undetermined. CDR1 is MNHNS and CDR2 is SASEGT in the germline V gene. V lost 5 bases and J lost 1, with 6 bases in between. The CDR3 loop spans 13 amino acids. The CDR3 sequence is CASSRFSYNEQFF. In nucleotides, the CDR3 is TGTGCCAGCAGTCGGTTTTCCTACAATGAGCAGTTCTTC.

The rearrangement uses TRBV5-1 and TRBJ1-5, with 10 bases that match TRBD1. CDR1 is SGHRS and CDR2 is YFSETQ in the germline V gene. V lost 4 bases and J lost 4; bases outside the gene matches: 17. The CDR3 runs 19 residues. The CDR3 loop is CASSLASGQGSSPNQPQHF. The DNA of the CDR3 is TGCGCCAGCAGCCTTGCTTCGGGACAGGGGTCCTCACCAAATCAGCCCCAGCATTTT.

The J gene is TRBJ2-7, the V gene TRBV4-3; 7 positions agree with TRBD2. With V trimmed by 0 bases and J by 5 bases, 4 bases remained unmatched. The V gene's germline CDR1 is LGHNA and CDR2 YSLEER. The CDR3 extends over 14 amino acids. CDR3 DNA sequence: TGCGCCAGCAGCCAAGAGGTACTAGCGAACGAGCAGTACTTC. Amino acid sequence: CASSQEVLANEQYF.

The chain couples TRBV28 to TRBJ2-7, with a possible D match to TRBD1 (5 bases). V lost 8 bases and J lost 1, with 21 bases in between. Germline CDR1 and CDR2: MDHEN and SYDVKM. CDR3 size: 16 residues. The CDR3 sequence: CASSSQGSFNSYEQYF. DNA for the CDR3: TGTGCCAGCTCGTCCCAGGGATCCTTTAATTCCTACGAGCAGTACTTC.